The 27 T cell receptor beta chains below come from one sample, sequenced in a study of type 1 regulatory T cells. TCRdb re-called the reads through MiXCR, storing one row per CDR3 protein. The sample lists about 62,000 distinct CDR3 sequences, 60% to 65% seen once, with 1.5% to 2% in the top ten. No antigen has been assigned to these receptors. The sample taken for sequencing was cultured non-Tr1 T cells, either the whole culture or a sorted T cell fraction (not recorded which). The receptors were sampled from a human donor in good health.

The chain is built from TRBV18 and TRBJ2-6; D not certain. V lost 0 bases and J lost 1, with 1 base in between. The CDR3 is 14 amino acids. Germline V gives CDR1 KGHSH, CDR2 LQKENI. The CDR3 region has the DNA TGTGCCAGCTCACCACCGTCTGGGGCCAACGTCCTGACTTTC. Amino acid sequence: CASSPPSGANVLTF.

This chain joins TRBV4-2 and TRBJ2-5; the D is unclear. Trimming took 1 base from V and 4 from J, leaving 7 bases between them. Germline-derived CDR1 and CDR2 are LGHNA and YNFKEQ. There are 13 residues in the CDR3. The CDR3 DNA reads as TGTGCCAGCAGCCAAGTTTTTTCAGAGACCCAGTACTTC. It specifies CASSQVFSETQYF.

The chain recombines TRBV19 with TRBJ2-3; D is unresolved. This CDR3 is built from 14 residues. Trimming pared 5 bases from V and 2 bases from J, leaving 11 bases between. CDR1 is LNHDA, CDR2 SQIVND, per germline (reference sequence). Written as DNA, the CDR3 is TGTGCCAGTAGTGATACTAAGTTCACAGATACGCAGTATTTT. Its translation: CASSDTKFTDTQYF.

This rearrangement joins TRBV15 to TRBJ2-2; no firm D call. The CDR3 covers 13 residues. Germline lookup yields CDR1 LNHNV and CDR2 YYDKDF (reference sequence). Trimming left V 0 bases short and J 5 bases short, with 4 bases between. As DNA, the CDR3 is TGTGCCACCAGCAGAGAGCGGACCGGGGAGCTGTTTTTT. Translated: CATSRERTGELFF.

V is TRBV20-1 and J is TRBJ1-1; TRBD1 agrees at 8 bases. This CDR3 has 11 residues. The ends lost 0 bases at V and 12 bases at J; junction bases unmatched: 3. Germline V gene lookup returns CDR1 DFQATT and CDR2 SNEGSKA (reference sequence). The CDR3 nucleotides read TGCAGTGCTAGAGAGGACAGGGTGACTTTCTTT. Translating it yields CSAREDRVTFF.

This rearrangement joins TRBV20-1 to TRBJ2-7; 8 nucleotides match TRBD2. The ends lost 2 bases at V and 7 bases at J; junction bases unmatched: 10. The germline V gene has CDR1 DFQATT and CDR2 SNEGSKA (reference sequence). The CDR3 is 14 residues long. The CDR3 DNA follows: TGCAGTGCTAGACCGAGCGGGAGAACGGGGGAGCAGTACTTC. It is translated as CSARPSGRTGEQYF.

CDR3 loop: CSASLAGFTDTQYF. In DNA, the CDR3 is TGCAGTGCTAGCCTAGCGGGATTCACAGATACGCAGTATTTT. The chain uses TRBV20-1 and TRBJ2-3, with 9 nucleotides matching TRBD2. The trim removed 3 bases at V and 2 bases at J, leaving 3 bases unmatched. The germline V gene has CDR1 DFQATT and CDR2 SNEGSKA (reference sequence). The CDR3 runs to 14 residues.

V usage is TRBV5-6 and J usage is TRBJ1-2; no definite D call. Germline V gene data show CDR1 as SGHDT and CDR2 as YYEEEE. The CDR3 is 13 amino acids. The V end lost 4 bases, the J end lost 6 bases, and 13 bases lay between the germline ends. This CDR3 reads CASSPRASDGYTF. CDR3 in DNA: TGTGCCAGCAGCCCCCGGGCCAGTGATGGCTACACCTTC.

This clonotype was counted only a few times. The chain uses TRBV9 and TRBJ2-6; D is unclear. Trimming pared 2 bases from V and 4 bases from J, leaving 10 bases between. The CDR3 has 15 amino acids. CDR1 and CDR2 from the germline V gene are SGDLS and YYNGEE. CDR3 in DNA: TGTGCCAGCAGCGTCGGATCATCCGGGGCCAACGTCCTGACTTTC. This gives the protein CASSVGSSGANVLTF.

This clonotype was detected only a few times. DNA of the CDR3: TGTGCCAGCAGTCCATCACCGACTAGCGGGAGTCACAATGAGCAGTTCTTC. This gives the protein CASSPSPTSGSHNEQFF. The chain uses TRBV12-3 or TRBV12-4 and TRBJ2-1, with 12 bases lining up with TRBD2. Unmatched junction bases numbered 10, after V lost 5 bases and J lost 5 bases. This CDR3 is built from 17 residues.

The CDR3 nucleotides read TGCAGCGTTGAAAGGACGGAAGCTTTCTTT. As protein: CSVERTEAFF. This chain joins TRBV29-1 and TRBJ1-1; no clear D. Deletions cut 2 bases from V and 8 bases from J, with 6 bases between. The CDR3 is made up of 10 amino acids. Germline V gene sequence: CDR1 SQVTM, CDR2 ANQGSEA. The full variable domain, with the rest looked up from reference TRBV29-1 and TRBJ1-1, is SAVISQKPSRDICQRGTSLTIQCQVDSQVTMMFWYRQQPGQSLTLIATANQGSEATYESGFVIDKFPISRPNLTFSTLTVSNMSPEDSSIYLCSVERTEAFFGQGTRLTVV.

This clonotype was observed once. The rearrangement uses TRBV7-9 and TRBJ2-5; maybe TRBD1 (5 bases). Germline loops: CDR1 SEHNR, CDR2 FQNEAQ (reference sequence). Trimming removed 4 bases from V and 5 bases from J, with 5 bases in between. The CDR3 is 11 residues long. The CDR3 DNA follows: TGTGCCAGCAGCTCAGGGGAGACCCAGTACTTC. Its translation: CASSSGETQYF.

This sequence joins TRBV14 and TRBJ2-7; D is perhaps TRBD2 (6 bases). Trimming stripped 6 bases from V and 6 bases from J, with 12 bases between. Germline values: CDR1 SGHDN, CDR2 FVKESK. This CDR3 spans 12 amino acids. The CDR3 DNA follows: TGTGCCAGCAGTCAGGTCGGGGGCGAGCAGTACTTC. Translation gives CASSQVGGEQYF.

The rearrangement joins TRBV12-3 or TRBV12-4 to TRBJ1-5, with 9 bases identical to TRBD1. Trimming cost V 6 bases and J 6 bases; bases outside gene matches: 15. CDR3 length: 17 amino acids. CDR3 region: CASRGNTGGAGGQPQHF. CDR3 DNA sequence: TGTGCCAGCAGGGGGAACACAGGGGGCGCAGGAGGTCAGCCCCAGCATTTT.

In its sample, this clonotype was seen a few times. V gene TRBV27 combines with J gene TRBJ1-5; 12 nucleotides align to TRBD1. V trimming: 6 bases; J trimming: 7 bases; junction bases outside the gene matches: 7. Germline V gene lookup returns CDR1 MNHEY and CDR2 SMNVEV (reference sequence). This CDR3 region has 15 residues. The CDR3 region has the DNA TGTGCCAGCAGGGGGACAGGGGGCGCAGGCCAGCCCCAGCATTTT. Translating gives CASRGTGGAGQPQHF.

This rearrangement joins TRBV5-1 to TRBJ1-6, with D possibly TRBD1 on 6 matching bases. The CDR3 is 16 residues long. The ends were cut back, 3 bases at V and 6 bases at J, with 16 bases in the middle. Germline values: CDR1 SGHRS, CDR2 YFSETQ. This CDR3 is CASSSDPGTSNSPLHF. The CDR3 nucleotides read TGCGCCAGCAGCTCGGATCCCGGGACAAGTAATTCACCCCTCCACTTT.

The rearrangement links TRBV7-2 to TRBJ2-3; D is unclear. V lost 4 bases, J lost 3 bases, and 8 bases lay in between. Per the germline V gene, CDR1 is SGHTA and CDR2 is FQGNSA. This CDR3 is 13 amino acids long. The CDR3 region is CASSSRTTDTQYF. The CDR3 DNA follows: TGTGCCAGCAGCTCTAGGACGACAGATACGCAGTATTTT.

In DNA form, the CDR3 reads TGTGCCAGCAGGAGGACAGGGGGCGGCAATCAGCCCCAGCATTTT. Protein: CASRRTGGGNQPQHF. The chain carries TRBV6-2 or TRBV6-3 and TRBJ1-5, with 11 bases identical to TRBD1. This CDR3 is 15 amino acids long. The germline gives CDR1 MNHEY, CDR2 SVGEGT. The V and J ends lost 6 bases and 2 bases, in that order; junction bases with no gene match: 3.

The chain combines TRBV24-1 with TRBJ2-1; D remains ambiguous. The V and J ends lost 7 bases and 6 bases respectively, with 18 bases between them. Germline assignment: CDR1 KGHDR and CDR2 SFDVKD. This CDR3 contains 15 residues. CDR3: CATRADGVSGNEQFF. The CDR3 region has the DNA TGTGCCACCAGGGCAGATGGGGTGTCTGGCAATGAGCAGTTCTTC.

The V call is TRBV3-1, the J call TRBJ1-1; TRBD1 might be the D (5 bases). There are 13 residues in the CDR3. Between the trimmed V and J ends, which lost 1 base and 10 bases, there was a span of 13 bases. Germline V gene sequence: CDR1 LGHDT, CDR2 YNNKEL (reference sequence). DNA of the CDR3: TGTGCCAGCAGCCAAGCGGACACGACACGAGCTTTCTTT. This sequence encodes CASSQADTTRAFF.

This chain links TRBV4-2 with TRBJ2-2, with D tentatively TRBD2 (5 bases). Germline assignment: CDR1 LGHNA and CDR2 YNFKEQ. V lost 2 bases, J lost 3 bases, and 13 bases lay in between. This CDR3 has 16 amino acids. The CDR3 region is CASSQSPAEYTGELFF. CDR3 nucleotides: TGTGCCAGCAGCCAATCACCAGCGGAATACACCGGGGAGCTGTTTTTT.

This clonotype has only a few counts. V and J are TRBV7-2 and TRBJ2-5; TRBD2 matches 11 bases. The germline V gene has CDR1 SGHTA and CDR2 FQGNSA. The junction had 8 bases not matched to a gene; V was cut back by 0 bases and J by 5 bases. CDR3 length: 17 residues. The CDR3 region is CASSLAMLAGGTETQYF. Written as DNA, the CDR3 is TGTGCCAGCAGCTTAGCGATGCTAGCGGGAGGTACGGAGACCCAGTACTTC.

The chain employs TRBV25-1 and TRBJ2-7; 7 nucleotides align to TRBD1. V lost 6 bases to trimming and J lost 0 bases; unmatched junction nucleotides: 5. CDR1 MGHDK and CDR2 SYGVNS come from the germline V gene. CDR3 size: 14 residues. CDR3 amino acids: CASSKTGASYEQYF. The CDR3 DNA reads TGTGCCAGCAGCAAAACAGGGGCCTCCTACGAGCAGTACTTC.

This clonotype was counted only a few times. The chain combines TRBV29-1 with TRBJ1-2; perhaps TRBD1 as D (5 bases). This CDR3 spans 11 amino acids. Deletions cut 3 bases from V and 10 bases from J, with 12 bases between. The germline CDR1 and CDR2 sequences are SQVTM and ANQGSEA. DNA of the CDR3: TGCAGCGTTGATCCCCAGGGATTCTACACCTTC. Protein: CSVDPQGFYTF.

The chain uses TRBV19 and TRBJ1-5; no clear D gene. Germline V lookup: CDR1 LNHDA, CDR2 SQIVND (reference sequence). Between the trimmed V and J ends, which lost 3 bases and 6 bases, there was a span of 15 bases. This CDR3 contains 15 residues. The CDR3 nucleotides are TGTGCCAGTAGTATGTCAACTGTGGGAGGTCAGCCCCAGCATTTT. As protein: CASSMSTVGGQPQHF.

This rearrangement joins TRBV19 to TRBJ2-7; 8 bases agree with TRBD1. Per germline, CDR1 LNHDA and CDR2 SQIVND (reference sequence). The J segment lost 1 base and the V segment lost 5 bases, leaving 7 bases of the junction unmatched. This CDR3 has 15 amino acids. The CDR3 here is CASSSGTGISYEQYF. The CDR3 coding sequence is TGTGCCAGTAGTTCCGGGACAGGCATTTCCTACGAGCAGTACTTC.

The chain links TRBV7-2 to TRBJ2-1, with 16 bases matching TRBD2. CDR1 and CDR2 from the germline V gene are SGHTA and FQGNSA. The J segment lost 10 bases and the V segment lost 3 bases, leaving 9 bases of the junction unmatched. This CDR3 is built from 17 residues. The CDR3 sequence is CASSLSLGLAGGEEQFF. Written as DNA, the CDR3 is TGTGCCAGCAGCTTGAGTTTGGGACTAGCGGGAGGGGAAGAGCAGTTCTTC.